This T cell receptor beta chain was sequenced during a study of cytomegalovirus exposure and HLA in healthy donors. 60 Vbeta and 13 Jbeta primers were used in PCR. Here immunoSEQ multiplex PCR was the method, and the copy in TCRdb shows in-frame clones only, minus some. This table has roughly 180,000 clones, about four fifths appearing once. CDR1 is KGHSH, CDR2 LQKENI, per germline. The CDR3 spans 16 residues. Losses at the gene ends were 6 bases for V and 1 base for J; bases not matched to a gene: 11. For this clone: The antigen is not known.

Broader study findings: In a later analysis, several top co-occurrence clusters appeared linked to parvovirus B19, influenza, CMV and Epstein-Barr virus. Researchers reported that three CMV-associated chains were confirmed in vitro as CMV antigen-specific. One variant, a missense change in DCLRE1C, was linked in a later analysis to TCR beta V- and J-gene trimming. There were 150 to 200 TCR beta chains listed as cytomegalovirus-associated.

Sequenced input: PBMCs. The receptor was derived from a woman under 30 in good health and CMV-seronegative. V gene TRBV18 combines with J gene TRBJ1-1, with 7 bases matching TRBD1. DNA of the CDR3: TGTGCCAGCTCCCTCGGGACAGCGCTTTCGAACACTGAAGCTTTCTTT. This sequence encodes CASSLGTALSNTEAFF.